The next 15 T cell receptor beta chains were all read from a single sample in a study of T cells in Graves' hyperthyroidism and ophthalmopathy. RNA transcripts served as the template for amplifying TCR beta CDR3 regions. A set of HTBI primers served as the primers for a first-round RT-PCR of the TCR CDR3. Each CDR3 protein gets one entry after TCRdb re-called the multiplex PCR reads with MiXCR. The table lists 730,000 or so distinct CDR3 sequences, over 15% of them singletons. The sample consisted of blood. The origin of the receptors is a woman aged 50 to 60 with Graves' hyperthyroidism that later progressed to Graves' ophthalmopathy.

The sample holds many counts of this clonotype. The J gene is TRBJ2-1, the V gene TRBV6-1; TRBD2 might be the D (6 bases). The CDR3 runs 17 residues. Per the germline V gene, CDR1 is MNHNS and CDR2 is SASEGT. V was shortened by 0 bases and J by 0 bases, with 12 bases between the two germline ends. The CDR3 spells CASSEAGLGGSYNEQFF. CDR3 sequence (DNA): TGTGCCAGCAGTGAAGCAGGTCTGGGGGGCTCCTACAATGAGCAGTTCTTC.

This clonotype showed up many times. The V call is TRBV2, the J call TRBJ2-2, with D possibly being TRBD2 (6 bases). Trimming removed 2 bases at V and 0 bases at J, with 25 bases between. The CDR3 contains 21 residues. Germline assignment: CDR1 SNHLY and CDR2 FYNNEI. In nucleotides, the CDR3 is TGTGCCAGCAGTGAATTGGGTTGGGACTCCCTCCTGTTCGCGAACACCGGGGAGCTGTTTTTT. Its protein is CASSELGWDSLLFANTGELFF. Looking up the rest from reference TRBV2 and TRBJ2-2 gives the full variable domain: EPEVTQTPSHQVTQMGQEVILRCVPISNHLYFYWYRQILGQKVEFLVSFYNNEISEKSEIFDDQFSVERPDGSNFTLKIRSTKLEDSAMYFCASSELGWDSLLFANTGELFFGEGSRLTVL.

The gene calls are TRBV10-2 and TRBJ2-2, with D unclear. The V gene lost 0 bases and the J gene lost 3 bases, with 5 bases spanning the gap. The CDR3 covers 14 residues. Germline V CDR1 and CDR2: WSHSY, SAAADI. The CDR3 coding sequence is TGCGCCAGCAGTGAGTCGCAGCACACCGGGGAGCTGTTTTTT. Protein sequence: CASSESQHTGELFF.

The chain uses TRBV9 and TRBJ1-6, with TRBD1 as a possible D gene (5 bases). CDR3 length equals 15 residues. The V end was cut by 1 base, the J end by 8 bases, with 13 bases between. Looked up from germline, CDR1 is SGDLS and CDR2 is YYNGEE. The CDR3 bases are TGTGCCAGCAGCGTACTCGGGGCTTATGATTCACCCCTCCACTTT. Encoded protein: CASSVLGAYDSPLHF.

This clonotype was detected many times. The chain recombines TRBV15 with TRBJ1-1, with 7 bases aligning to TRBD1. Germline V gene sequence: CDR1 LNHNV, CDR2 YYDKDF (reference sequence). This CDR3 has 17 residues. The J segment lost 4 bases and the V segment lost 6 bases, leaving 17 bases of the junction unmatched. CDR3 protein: CATSGDRAVLRGTEAFF. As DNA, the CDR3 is TGTGCCACCAGTGGTGACAGGGCAGTTCTTCGTGGCACTGAAGCTTTCTTT. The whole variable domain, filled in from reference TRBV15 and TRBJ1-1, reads DAMVIQNPRYQVTQFGKPVTLSCSQTLNHNVMYWYQQKSSQAPKLLFHYYDKDFNNEADTPDNFQSRRPNTSFCFLDIRSPGLGDTAMYLCATSGDRAVLRGTEAFFGQGTRLTVV.

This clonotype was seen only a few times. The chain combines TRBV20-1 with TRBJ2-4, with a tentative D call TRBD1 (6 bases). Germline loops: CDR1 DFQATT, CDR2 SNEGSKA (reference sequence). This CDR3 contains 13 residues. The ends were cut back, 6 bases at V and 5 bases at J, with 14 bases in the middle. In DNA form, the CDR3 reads TGCAGTGCGGTGGTCAGGACAGAAAACATTCAGTACTTC. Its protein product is CSAVVRTENIQYF.

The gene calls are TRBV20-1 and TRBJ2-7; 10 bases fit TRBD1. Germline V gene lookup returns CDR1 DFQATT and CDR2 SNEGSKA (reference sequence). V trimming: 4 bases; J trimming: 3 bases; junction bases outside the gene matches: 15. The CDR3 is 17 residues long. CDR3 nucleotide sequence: TGCAGTGCTAACGACAGGGGGCGGACATTTTCAGGCTACGAGCAGTACTTC. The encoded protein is CSANDRGRTFSGYEQYF.

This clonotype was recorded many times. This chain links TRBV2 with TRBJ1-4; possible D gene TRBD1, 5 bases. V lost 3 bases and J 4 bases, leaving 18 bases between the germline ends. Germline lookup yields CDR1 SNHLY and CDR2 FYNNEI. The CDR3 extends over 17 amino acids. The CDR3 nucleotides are TGTGCCAGCAGTGATGGGACCGCGGTGGGGGGTAATGAAAAACTGTTTTTT. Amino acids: CASSDGTAVGGNEKLFF.

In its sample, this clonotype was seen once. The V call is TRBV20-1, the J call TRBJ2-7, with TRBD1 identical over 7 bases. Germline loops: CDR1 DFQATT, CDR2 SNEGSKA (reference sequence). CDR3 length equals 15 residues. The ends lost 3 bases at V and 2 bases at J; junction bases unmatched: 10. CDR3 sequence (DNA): TGCAGTGCTAGTGTCGGGACAGCCGACCCCTACGAGCAGTACTTC. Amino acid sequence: CSASVGTADPYEQYF.

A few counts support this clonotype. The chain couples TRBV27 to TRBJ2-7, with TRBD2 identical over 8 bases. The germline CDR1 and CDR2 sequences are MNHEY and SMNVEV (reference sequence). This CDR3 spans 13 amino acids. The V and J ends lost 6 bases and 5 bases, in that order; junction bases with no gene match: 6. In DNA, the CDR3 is TGTGCCAGCAGAACGGGGGGGGCCGACGAGCAGTACTTC. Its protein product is CASRTGGADEQYF.

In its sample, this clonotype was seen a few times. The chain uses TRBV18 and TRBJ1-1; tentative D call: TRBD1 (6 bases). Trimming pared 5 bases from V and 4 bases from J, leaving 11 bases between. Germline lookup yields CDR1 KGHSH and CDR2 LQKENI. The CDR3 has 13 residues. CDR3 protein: CASSNREGTEAFF. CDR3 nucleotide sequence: TGTGCCAGCTCAAACAGGGAAGGCACTGAAGCTTTCTTT.

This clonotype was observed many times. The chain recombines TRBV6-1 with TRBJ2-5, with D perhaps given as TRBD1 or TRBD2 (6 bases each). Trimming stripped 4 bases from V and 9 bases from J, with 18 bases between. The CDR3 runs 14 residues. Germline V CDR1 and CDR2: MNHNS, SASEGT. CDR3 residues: CASSGGTPRFPQYF. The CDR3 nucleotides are TGTGCCAGCAGTGGCGGGACACCCCGTTTCCCCCAGTACTTC.

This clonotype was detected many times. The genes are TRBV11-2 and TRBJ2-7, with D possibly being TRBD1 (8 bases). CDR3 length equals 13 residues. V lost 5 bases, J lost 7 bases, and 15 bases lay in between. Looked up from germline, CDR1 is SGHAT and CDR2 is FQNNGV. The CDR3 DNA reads TGTGCCAGCAGCACCGACAGGGGAGGGGAGCAGTACTTC. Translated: CASSTDRGGEQYF.

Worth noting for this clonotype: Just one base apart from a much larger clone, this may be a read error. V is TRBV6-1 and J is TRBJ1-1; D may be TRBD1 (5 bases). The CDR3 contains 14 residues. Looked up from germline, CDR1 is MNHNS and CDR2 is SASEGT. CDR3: CASTGHLGNTGAFF. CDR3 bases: TGTGCCAGCACTGGACATTTGGGAAACACTGGAGCTTTCTTT.

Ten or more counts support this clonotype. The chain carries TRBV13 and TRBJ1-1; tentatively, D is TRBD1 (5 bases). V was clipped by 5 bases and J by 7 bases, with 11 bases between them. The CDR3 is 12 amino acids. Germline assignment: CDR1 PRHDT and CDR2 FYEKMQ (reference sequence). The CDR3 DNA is TGTGCCAGCAGCCCGACAGCTTATGAAGCTTTCTTT. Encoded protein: CASSPTAYEAFF.